The present T cell receptor (beta chain) was sequenced within a study of T cells after yellow fever vaccination. The overall study: Fractions of low cell number were prepared using SMART-Seq v4 Ultra Low Input. Regarding the study as a whole: Peak timing came faster in the weaker secondary response, day 5 versus 15. Some clonotypes, a small share, were shared between CD4 and CD8 compartments.

This clonotype was seen repeatedly, ten times or more. Its specificity is not known. V lost 1 base and J lost 2, with 6 bases in between. The CDR3 runs 15 residues. The germline V gene encodes CDR1 SGHTA and CDR2 FQGTGA. A process of 5'RACE template switching, which added a universal primer site and UMIs, was used to make TCR cDNA. TCRdb processed the 5' RACE reads anew with MiXCR; each CDR3 protein has one entry. The sample consists of around 300,000 distinct CDR3 sequences, roughly 4.3% of them appearing once. The material was PBMCs, obtained 5 days after the yellow fever booster vaccination. The clonotype comes from a man younger than 35 who received the YFV17D yellow fever vaccine. V gene TRBV7-3 combines with J gene TRBJ2-6, with a possible D match to TRBD2 (6 bases). The CDR3 coding sequence is TGTGCCAGCAGCTTAAGGGGGGCTGGGGCCAACGTCCTGACTTTC. Encoded protein: CASSLRGAGANVLTF.